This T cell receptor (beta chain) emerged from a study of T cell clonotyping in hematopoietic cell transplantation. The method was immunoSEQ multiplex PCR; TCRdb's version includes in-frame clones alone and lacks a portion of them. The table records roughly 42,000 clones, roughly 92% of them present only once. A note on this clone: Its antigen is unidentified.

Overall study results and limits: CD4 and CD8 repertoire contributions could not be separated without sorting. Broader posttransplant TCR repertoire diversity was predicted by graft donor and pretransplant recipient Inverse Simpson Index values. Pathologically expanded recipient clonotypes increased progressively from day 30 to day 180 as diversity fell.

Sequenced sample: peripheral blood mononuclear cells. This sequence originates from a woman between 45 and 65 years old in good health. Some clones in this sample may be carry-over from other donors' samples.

CDR3 DNA sequence: TGTGCCAGCAGTCCTGCCGAAGGGGGGACAGGCTCCTACGAGCAGTACTTC. Encoded protein: CASSPAEGGTGSYEQYF. The rearrangement joins TRBV28 to TRBJ2-7; 8 nucleotides match TRBD1. Germline CDR1 and CDR2: MDHEN and SYDVKM. This CDR3 region has 17 residues. Trimming cost V 5 bases and J 0 bases; bases outside gene matches: 12.